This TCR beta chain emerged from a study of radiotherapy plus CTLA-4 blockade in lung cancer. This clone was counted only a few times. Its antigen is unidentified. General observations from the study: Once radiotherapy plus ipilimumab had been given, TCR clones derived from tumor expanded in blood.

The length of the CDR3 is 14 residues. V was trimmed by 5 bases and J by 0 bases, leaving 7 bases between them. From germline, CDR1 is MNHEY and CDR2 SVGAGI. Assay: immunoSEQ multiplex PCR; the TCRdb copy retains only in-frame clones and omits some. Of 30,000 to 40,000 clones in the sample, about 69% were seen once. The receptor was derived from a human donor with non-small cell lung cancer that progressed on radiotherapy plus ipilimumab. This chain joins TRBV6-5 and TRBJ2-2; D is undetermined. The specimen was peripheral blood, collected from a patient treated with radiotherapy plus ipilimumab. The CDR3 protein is CASSEAPNTGELFF. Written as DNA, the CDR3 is TGTGCCAGCAGTGAGGCACCGAACACCGGGGAGCTGTTTTTT.